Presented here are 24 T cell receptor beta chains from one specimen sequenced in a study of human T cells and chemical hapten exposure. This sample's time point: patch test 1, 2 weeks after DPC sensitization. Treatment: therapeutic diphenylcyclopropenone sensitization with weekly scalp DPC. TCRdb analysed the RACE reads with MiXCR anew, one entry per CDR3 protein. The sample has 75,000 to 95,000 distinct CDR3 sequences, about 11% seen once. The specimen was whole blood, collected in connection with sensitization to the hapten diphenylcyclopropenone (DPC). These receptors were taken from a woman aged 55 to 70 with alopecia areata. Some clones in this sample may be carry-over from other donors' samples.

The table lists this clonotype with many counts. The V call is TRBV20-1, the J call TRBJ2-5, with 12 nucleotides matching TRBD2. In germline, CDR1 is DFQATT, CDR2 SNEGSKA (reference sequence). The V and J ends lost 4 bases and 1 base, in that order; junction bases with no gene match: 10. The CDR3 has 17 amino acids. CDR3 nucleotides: TGCAGTGCTACTCTAGCGGGGGGGCCGGACCTCCAAGAGACCCAGTACTTC. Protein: CSATLAGGPDLQETQYF.

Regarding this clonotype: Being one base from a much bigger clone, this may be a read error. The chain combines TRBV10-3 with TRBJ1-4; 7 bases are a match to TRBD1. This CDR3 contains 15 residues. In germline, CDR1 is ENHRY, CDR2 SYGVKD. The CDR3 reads CAISARDSGAEILFF. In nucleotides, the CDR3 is TGTGCCATCAGCGCCAGGGACAGTGGGGCTGAAATACTGTTTTTT.

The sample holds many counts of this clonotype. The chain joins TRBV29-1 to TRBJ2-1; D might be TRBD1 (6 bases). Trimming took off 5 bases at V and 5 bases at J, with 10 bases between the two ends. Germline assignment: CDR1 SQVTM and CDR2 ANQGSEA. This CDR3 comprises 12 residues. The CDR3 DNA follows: TGCAGCGTTCGACAGGAGCACAATGAGCAGTTCTTC. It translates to CSVRQEHNEQFF.

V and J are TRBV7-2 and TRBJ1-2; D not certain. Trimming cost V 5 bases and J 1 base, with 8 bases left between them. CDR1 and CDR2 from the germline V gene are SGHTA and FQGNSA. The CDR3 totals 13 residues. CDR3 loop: CASSPAYNYGYTF. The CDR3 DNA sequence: TGTGCCAGCAGCCCAGCTTATAACTATGGCTACACCTTC.

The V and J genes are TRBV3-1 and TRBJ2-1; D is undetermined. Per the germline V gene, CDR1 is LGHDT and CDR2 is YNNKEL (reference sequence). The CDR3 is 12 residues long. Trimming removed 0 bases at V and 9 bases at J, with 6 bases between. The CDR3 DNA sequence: TGTGCCAGCAGCCAAGATTACCCTGAGCAGTTCTTC. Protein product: CASSQDYPEQFF.

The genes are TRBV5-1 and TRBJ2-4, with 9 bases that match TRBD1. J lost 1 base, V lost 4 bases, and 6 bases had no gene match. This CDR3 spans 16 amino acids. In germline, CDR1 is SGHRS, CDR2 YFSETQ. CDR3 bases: TGCGCCAGCAGCCCACAGGGGGCCGGGGCCAAAAACATTCAGTACTTC. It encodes CASSPQGAGAKNIQYF.

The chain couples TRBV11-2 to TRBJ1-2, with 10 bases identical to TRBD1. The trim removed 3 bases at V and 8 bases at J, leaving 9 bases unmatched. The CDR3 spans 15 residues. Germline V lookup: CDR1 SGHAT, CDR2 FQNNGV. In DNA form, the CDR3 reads TGTGCCAGCAGCTTCGGGGGACAGGGGCATCGAGGCTACACCTTC. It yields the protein CASSFGGQGHRGYTF. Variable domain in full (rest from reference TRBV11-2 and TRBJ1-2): EAGVAQSPRYKIIEKRQSVAFWCNPISGHATLYWYQQILGQGPKLLIQFQNNGVVDDSQLPKDRFSAERLKGVDSTLKIQPAKLEDSAVYLCASSFGGQGHRGYTFGSGTRLTVV.

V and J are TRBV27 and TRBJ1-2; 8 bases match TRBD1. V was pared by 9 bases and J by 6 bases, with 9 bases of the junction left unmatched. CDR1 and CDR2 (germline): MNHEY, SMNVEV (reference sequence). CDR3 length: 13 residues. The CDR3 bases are TGTGCCAGTCGCCAGGGGGCAGTACATGGCTACACCTTC. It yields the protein CASRQGAVHGYTF.

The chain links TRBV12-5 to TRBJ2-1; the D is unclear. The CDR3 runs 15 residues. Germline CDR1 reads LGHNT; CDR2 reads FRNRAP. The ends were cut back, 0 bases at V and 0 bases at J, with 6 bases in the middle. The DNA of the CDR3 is TGTGCTAGTGGTTTGGTCCTCGGCTCCTACAATGAGCAGTTCTTC. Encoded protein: CASGLVLGSYNEQFF.

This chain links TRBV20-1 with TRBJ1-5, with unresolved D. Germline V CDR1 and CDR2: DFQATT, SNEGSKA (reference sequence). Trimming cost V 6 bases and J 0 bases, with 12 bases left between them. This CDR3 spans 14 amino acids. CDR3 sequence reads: CSASRGASNQPQHF. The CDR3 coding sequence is TGCAGTGCCAGCCGGGGTGCTAGCAATCAGCCCCAGCATTTT.

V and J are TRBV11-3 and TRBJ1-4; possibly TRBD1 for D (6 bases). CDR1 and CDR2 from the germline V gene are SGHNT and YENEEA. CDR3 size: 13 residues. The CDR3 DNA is TGTGCGGGGGGAACAGGGAATATGGAAAAACTGTTTTTT. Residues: CAGGTGNMEKLFF.

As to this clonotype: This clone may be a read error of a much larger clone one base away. The CDR3 sequence: CASRESANYGYTF. The DNA of the CDR3 is TGTGCCAGCAGAGAGTCAGCTAACTATGGCTACACCTTC. The rearrangement uses TRBV6-1 and TRBJ1-2; D is uncertain. Deletions cut 6 bases from V and 0 bases from J, with 8 bases between. The CDR3 is 13 amino acids. CDR1 MNHNS and CDR2 SASEGT come from the germline V gene.

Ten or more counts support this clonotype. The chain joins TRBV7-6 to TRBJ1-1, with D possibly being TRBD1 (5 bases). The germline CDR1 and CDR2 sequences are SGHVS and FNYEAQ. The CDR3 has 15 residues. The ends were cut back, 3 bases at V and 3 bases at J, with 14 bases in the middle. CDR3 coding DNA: TGTGCCAGCAGCTTCTCCAGGGACCCCCACACTGAAGCTTTCTTT. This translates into CASSFSRDPHTEAFF.

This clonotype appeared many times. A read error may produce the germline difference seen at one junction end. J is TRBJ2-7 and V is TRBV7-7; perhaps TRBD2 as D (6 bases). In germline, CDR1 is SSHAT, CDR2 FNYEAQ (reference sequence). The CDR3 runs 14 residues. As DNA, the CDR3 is TGTGCTAGCAGCTTAGCAAGCGGGTCCTACGAGCAGTACTTC. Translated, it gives CASSLASGSYEQYF.

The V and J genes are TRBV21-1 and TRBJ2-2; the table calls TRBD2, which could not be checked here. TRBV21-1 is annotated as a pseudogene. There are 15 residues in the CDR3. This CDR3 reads CASSDRDWLTGELFF. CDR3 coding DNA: TGTGCCAGCAGCGATCGGGACTGGTTGACCGGGGAGCTGTTTTTT.

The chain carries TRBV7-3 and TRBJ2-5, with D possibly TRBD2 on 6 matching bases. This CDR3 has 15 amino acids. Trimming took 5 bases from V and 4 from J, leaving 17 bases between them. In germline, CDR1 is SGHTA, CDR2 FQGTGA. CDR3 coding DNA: TGTGCCAGCAGCGCCGACTTGGGGGGAGTAGAGACCCAGTACTTC. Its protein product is CASSADLGGVETQYF.

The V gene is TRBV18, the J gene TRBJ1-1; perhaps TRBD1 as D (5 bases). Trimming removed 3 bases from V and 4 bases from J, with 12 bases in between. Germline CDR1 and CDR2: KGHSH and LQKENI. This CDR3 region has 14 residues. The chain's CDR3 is CASSPSGVGTEAFF. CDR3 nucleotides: TGTGCCAGCTCACCCTCGGGGGTAGGCACTGAAGCTTTCTTT. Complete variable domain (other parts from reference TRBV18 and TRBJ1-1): NAGVMQNPRHLVRRRGQEARLRCSPMKGHSHVYWYRQLPEEGLKFMVYLQKENIIDESGMPKERFSAEFPKEGPSILRIQQVVRGDSAAYFCASSPSGVGTEAFFGQGTRLTVV.

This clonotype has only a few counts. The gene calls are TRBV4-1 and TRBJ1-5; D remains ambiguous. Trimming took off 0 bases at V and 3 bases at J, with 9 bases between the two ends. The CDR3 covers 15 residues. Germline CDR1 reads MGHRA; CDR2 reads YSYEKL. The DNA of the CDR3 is TGCGCCAGCAGCCAAGATTGGCAGATCAATCAGCCCCAGCATTTT. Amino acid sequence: CASSQDWQINQPQHF.

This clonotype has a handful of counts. For the CDR3, the DNA is TGCAGCATCCCCGGCCTCCGGCCTTACGAGCAGTACTTC. Its translation is CSIPGLRPYEQYF. The chain links TRBV29-1 to TRBJ2-7, with D unclear. The CDR3 has 13 amino acids. The germline gives CDR1 SQVTM, CDR2 ANQGSEA. Trimming took off 8 bases at V and 4 bases at J, with 18 bases between the two ends.

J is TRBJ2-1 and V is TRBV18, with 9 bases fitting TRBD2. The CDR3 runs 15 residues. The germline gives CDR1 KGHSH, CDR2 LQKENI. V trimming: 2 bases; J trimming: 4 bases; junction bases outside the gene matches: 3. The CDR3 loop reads CASSPGTSGYNEQFF. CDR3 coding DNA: TGTGCCAGCTCACCAGGCACTAGCGGGTACAATGAGCAGTTCTTC.

The CDR3 loop reads CSVLQGEGTQYF. The CDR3 DNA reads TGCAGCGTTCTTCAGGGTGAGGGGACCCAGTACTTC. The chain uses TRBV29-1 and TRBJ2-5; the D call may be TRBD1 or TRBD2 (5 bases each). Looked up from germline, CDR1 is SQVTM and CDR2 is ANQGSEA. CDR3 length: 12 amino acids. Between the trimmed V and J ends, which lost 5 bases and 7 bases, there was a span of 14 bases. The entire variable domain, with the rest obtained from reference TRBV29-1 and TRBJ2-5, is as follows: SAVISQKPSRDICQRGTSLTIQCQVDSQVTMMFWYRQQPGQSLTLIATANQGSEATYESGFVIDKFPISRPNLTFSTLTVSNMSPEDSSIYLCSVLQGEGTQYFGPGTRLLVL.

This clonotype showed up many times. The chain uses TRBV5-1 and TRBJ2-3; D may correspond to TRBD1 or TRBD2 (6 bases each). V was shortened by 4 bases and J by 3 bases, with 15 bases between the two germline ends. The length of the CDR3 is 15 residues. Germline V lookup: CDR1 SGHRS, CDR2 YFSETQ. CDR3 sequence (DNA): TGCGCCAGCAGCGTCCCCCGGGGGCGGACAGATACGCAGTATTTT. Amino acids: CASSVPRGRTDTQYF.

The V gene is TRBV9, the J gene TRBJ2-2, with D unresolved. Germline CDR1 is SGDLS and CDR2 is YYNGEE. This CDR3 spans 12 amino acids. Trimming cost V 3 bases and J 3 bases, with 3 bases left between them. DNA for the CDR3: TGTGCCAGCAGCGCGTACACCGGGGAGCTGTTTTTT. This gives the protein CASSAYTGELFF.

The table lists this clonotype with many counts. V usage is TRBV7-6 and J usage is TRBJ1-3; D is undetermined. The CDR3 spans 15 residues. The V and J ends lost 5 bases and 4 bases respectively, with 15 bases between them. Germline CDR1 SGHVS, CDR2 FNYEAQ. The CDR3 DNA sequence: TGTGCCAGCAGCCCCCTTAGGCCCGGCGGAAACACCATATATTTT. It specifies CASSPLRPGGNTIYF.